The present TCR beta chain was sequenced within a study of shared clonotypes between healthy human individuals. The wider study: Each donor contributed plates that comprised three CD4 naive, three CD4 memory, two CD8 naive and one CD8 memory.

Germline values: CDR1 SGDLS, CDR2 YYNGEE. V dropped 1 base and J dropped 2 bases, with 3 bases sitting between them. CDR3 length: 13 residues. Findings and caveats of the study: Sorted-subset samples were not fully sequenced, rarefaction indicated. Donor clonotype sharing was expected to depend on sequencing depth.

Naive CD8 cells, CD45RO-negative and positively selected for CCR7, excluded terminally differentiated effector memory CD45RA+ cells. Worth noting for this clone: What it recognizes is unknown.

The repertoire was sequenced with immunoSEQ multiplex PCR; TCRdb's copy has only in-frame clones and lacks some. The profile shows hundreds of thousands of clones, nearly 98% of them singletons. The chain joins TRBV9 to TRBJ2-2, with D unresolved. The sample was naive CD8+ T cells sorted from blood. The source is a man younger than 40 in good health. The CDR3, as DNA: TGTGCCAGCAGCGTAATCAACACCGGGGAGCTGTTTTTT. Protein sequence: CASSVINTGELFF.